This T cell receptor (beta chain) was retrieved from a study of spatial heterogeneity in lung cancer. Looking at the study overall: Donation came from about 72 patients with untreated early-stage non-small cell lung cancer.

Every molecule of TCR cDNA had its own unique molecular identifier. Each CDR3 protein gets one entry after TCRdb re-called the 5' RACE reads with MiXCR. The sample includes around 110,000 distinct CDR3 sequences, 9.5% to 15% of them seen just once. Noted time point: blood at routine non-recurrence follow-up after resection. Unsorted whole RNA samples from tumor, nontumor lung or frozen PBMC were sequenced. This clonotype was seen a handful of times. With V trimmed by 4 bases and J by 7 bases, 8 bases remained unmatched. The CDR3 is made up of 15 amino acids. Germline lookup yields CDR1 SGHAT and CDR2 FQNNGV.

This TCR came from a male donor with early-stage non-small cell lung cancer. Source: PBMCs, taken at follow-up. The V and J genes are TRBV11-2 and TRBJ2-4, with 9 positions matching TRBD1. The CDR3 loop is CASSSHRGRGNIQYF. In nucleotides, the CDR3 is TGTGCCAGCAGCTCCCACAGGGGGCGAGGGAACATTCAGTACTTC.